One and the same sample provided the 4 T cell receptor beta chains below, sequenced in a study of shared clonotypes between healthy human individuals. This table comes from immunoSEQ multiplex PCR, and its TCRdb copy is limited to in-frame clones, with some not included. Here the sample spans 2 million to 2.5 million clones, under 97% being singletons. The material sequenced was naive CD4+ T cells sorted from blood. This sample's subset: CD45RA+ positively selected. The receptors stem from a young man in good health.

The chain employs TRBV5-8 and TRBJ1-5; possibly TRBD1 for D (6 bases). The CDR3 length is 16 residues. Looked up from germline, CDR1 is SGHTS and CDR2 is YDEGEE. Trimming pared 1 base from V and 2 bases from J, leaving 13 bases between. CDR3: CASSLLDSVGNQPQHF. CDR3 in DNA: TGTGCCAGCAGCTTGTTGGACAGTGTGGGCAATCAGCCCCAGCATTTT. The full variable domain, with the rest looked up from reference TRBV5-8 and TRBJ1-5, is EAGVTQSPTHLIKTRGQQATLRCSPISGHTSVYWYQQALGLGLQFLLWYDEGEERNRGNFPPRFSGRQFPNYSSELNVNALELEDSALYLCASSLLDSVGNQPQHFGDGTRLSIL.

This chain links TRBV5-1 with TRBJ2-1, with TRBD2 matching over 8 bases. The germline V gene has CDR1 SGHRS and CDR2 YFSETQ. The trim removed 4 bases at V and 1 base at J, leaving 4 bases unmatched. The CDR3 consists of 15 residues. CDR3 sequence reads: CASSESGGSYNEQFF. In DNA, the CDR3 is TGCGCCAGCAGCGAAAGCGGGGGATCCTACAATGAGCAGTTCTTC.

The rearrangement joins TRBV2 to TRBJ2-3; weak D call: TRBD2 (6 bases). V lost 6 bases and J 10 bases, leaving 20 bases between the germline ends. The CDR3 consists of 14 residues. The V gene's germline CDR1 is SNHLY and CDR2 FYNNEI. In nucleotides, the CDR3 is TGTGCCAGCAGCCTTACCGGGAGACTAGTCGCGCAGTATTTT. It specifies CASSLTGRLVAQYF.

The gene calls are TRBV6-5 and TRBJ2-7, with 9 bases identical to TRBD1. Trimming cost V 8 bases and J 2 bases; bases outside gene matches: 10. Germline CDR1 reads MNHEY; CDR2 reads SVGAGI. CDR3 length equals 15 residues. The CDR3 loop is CASRGPRTGAYEQYF. DNA for the CDR3: TGTGCCAGCCGGGGCCCGCGGACAGGGGCCTACGAGCAGTACTTC.